This record looks at one T cell receptor beta chain sequence and its context. Its antigen is unidentified. The data originate from a study of OX40 agonist ivuxolimab in advanced cancers. Study-level background: Three patients, one with hepatocellular carcinoma and two with cutaneous melanoma, responded partially. Study-level findings and limits: Averaging showed that CD8+ T cells had more expanded clones than CD4+ did. At doses 0.1 to 3.0 mg/kg, CD4+ and CD8+ clones expanded.

The table came from immunoSEQ multiplex PCR; TCRdb's copy has only in-frame clones and leaves some out. The sample lists 60,000 or so clones, approximately 81% occurring once. The CDR3 spans 14 residues. Germline V gene sequence: CDR1 SGHRS, CDR2 YFSETQ. The source of this sequence is an adult with an advanced solid tumor such as melanoma, head and neck, liver or kidney cancer. The chain couples TRBV5-1 to TRBJ2-5; TRBD1 matches 7 bases. The DNA matches TRBJ2-7 better at its end, which makes the J call doubtful. The starting material was CD4+ or CD8+ T cells sorted from blood, obtained in a trial of the OX40 agonist ivuxolimab. As DNA, the CDR3 is TGCGCCAGCAGATCAACAGGGGCGTCTTACGAGCAGTACTTC. Translating gives CASRSTGASYEQYF.